These 27 T cell receptor beta chains came from one sample sequenced in a study of response to subunit inactivated influenza vaccine. TCRdb re-called the RT-PCR reads through MiXCR, storing one row per CDR3 protein. Here the sample spans around 540,000 distinct CDR3 sequences, over 9.5% being singletons. This material consisted of PBMCs from blood, taken on the day of vaccination. The receptor set was obtained from a man aged 50-59 years who received an inactivated influenza vaccine.

There are a few counts of this clonotype. The V call is TRBV11-2, the J call TRBJ2-1; 8 nucleotides match TRBD2. Trimming took 4 bases from V and 7 from J; bases not matched to a gene: 9. Germline V CDR1 and CDR2: SGHAT, FQNNGV. The CDR3 consists of 15 residues. CDR3 region: CASSSKRGFKNEQFF. CDR3 coding DNA: TGTGCCAGCAGCTCGAAGCGGGGGTTTAAAAATGAGCAGTTCTTC.

This clonotype was picked up many times. The chain carries TRBV5-1 and TRBJ2-5, with 8 bases matching TRBD1. V gave up 6 bases and J gave up 4 bases; unmatched junction bases: 11. Germline V lookup: CDR1 SGHRS, CDR2 YFSETQ. This CDR3 is built from 15 residues. CDR3 coding DNA: TGCGCCAGCAAACCTATGACAGGGGTGGCAGAGACCCAGTACTTC. Its protein is CASKPMTGVAETQYF. Full variable domain (remainder filled in from reference TRBV5-1 and TRBJ2-5): KAGVTQTPRYLIKTRGQQVTLSCSPISGHRSVSWYQQTPGQGLQFLFEYFSETQRNKGNFPGRFSGRQFSNSRSEMNVSTLELGDSALYLCASKPMTGVAETQYFGPGTRLLVL.

The rearrangement joins TRBV5-4 to TRBJ1-6; 8 bases fit TRBD1. Germline values: CDR1 SGHNT, CDR2 YYREEE (reference sequence). The CDR3 covers 14 residues. V was clipped by 3 bases and J by 9 bases; unmatched bases: 5. The CDR3 reads CASSSRTGSSPLHF. DNA for the CDR3: TGTGCCAGCAGCTCCCGGACAGGGAGTTCACCCCTCCACTTT.

There are a few counts of this clonotype. This chain uses TRBV9 with TRBJ1-1; D is ambiguous. Trimming removed 0 bases from V and 2 bases from J, with 8 bases in between. Germline lookup yields CDR1 SGDLS and CDR2 YYNGEE. The CDR3 sequence is 14 residues long. The CDR3 loop reads CASSVDPLNTEAFF. The CDR3 DNA reads as TGTGCCAGCAGCGTAGACCCCCTAAACACTGAAGCTTTCTTT.

This clonotype was seen a few times. This CDR3 is CASSPRERTEAFF. Here the CDR3 DNA reads TGTGCCAGCTCACCCCGCGAGAGAACTGAAGCTTTCTTT. The chain combines TRBV18 with TRBJ1-1, with no clear D. V was pared by 3 bases and J by 5 bases, with 10 bases between. Germline V CDR1 and CDR2: KGHSH, LQKENI. CDR3 length: 13 residues.

This clonotype was detected ten times or more. The chain carries TRBV28 and TRBJ2-5; D unclear. Germline values: CDR1 MDHEN, CDR2 SYDVKM. CDR3 length equals 14 residues. V was pared by 3 bases and J by 5 bases, with 13 bases between. CDR3 loop: CASSLAEIGETQYF. The CDR3, as DNA: TGTGCCAGCAGTTTGGCGGAGATTGGGGAGACCCAGTACTTC.

The J gene is TRBJ2-3, the V gene TRBV5-1, with no clear D. The CDR3 contains 16 residues. With 0 bases removed from V and 0 bases from J, the gap between germline ends came to 11 bases. The germline gives CDR1 SGHRS, CDR2 YFSETQ. The CDR3 DNA is TGCGCCAGCAGCTTGGGCGCAGTCTCTAGCACAGATACGCAGTATTTT. It encodes CASSLGAVSSTDTQYF.

The genes are TRBV2 and TRBJ2-7, with D possibly matching TRBD2 (6 bases). Germline V gives CDR1 SNHLY, CDR2 FYNNEI. Trimming pared 4 bases from V and 0 bases from J, leaving 10 bases between. CDR3 size: 14 residues. The DNA for the CDR3 is TGTGCCAGCAGTGCGCTAGCGAGCTCCTACGAGCAGTACTTC. It specifies CASSALASSYEQYF.

This clonotype was picked up a small number of times. This chain uses TRBV20-1 with TRBJ2-7, with 8 nucleotides matching TRBD2. Germline trimming cut 6 bases from V and 6 bases from J; bases unmatched to any gene: 7. The CDR3 is 12 amino acids. Germline values: CDR1 DFQATT, CDR2 SNEGSKA (reference sequence). CDR3 coding DNA: TGCAGTGCCAAACTAGCGGCACCCGAGCAGTACTTC. Its protein is CSAKLAAPEQYF.

This clonotype was seen only a few times. The chain couples TRBV27 to TRBJ2-4; D unresolved. Per germline, CDR1 MNHEY and CDR2 SMNVEV (reference sequence). CDR3 length equals 14 residues. V was cut by 1 base and J by 2 bases, with 6 bases left in between. The CDR3 region has the DNA TGTGCCAGCAGTTTATTGCGAACCAAAAACATTCAGTACTTC. This encodes CASSLLRTKNIQYF.

The chain joins TRBV15 to TRBJ2-1; 9 bases fit TRBD1. J lost 7 bases, V lost 8 bases, and 9 bases had no gene match. In germline, CDR1 is LNHNV, CDR2 YYDKDF (reference sequence). The CDR3 covers 14 residues. CDR3 DNA sequence: TGTGCCACCGAGAAAACAGGGGGCTGGAATGAGCAGTTCTTC. Translated: CATEKTGGWNEQFF.

This clonotype occurred many times. V and J are TRBV29-1 and TRBJ1-1; D gene ambiguous. The CDR3 has 13 residues. Germline V lookup: CDR1 SQVTM, CDR2 ANQGSEA. Trimming stripped 4 bases from V and 2 bases from J, with 11 bases between. The CDR3 here is CSVGARSNTEAFF. DNA for the CDR3: TGCAGCGTTGGGGCCAGGAGTAACACTGAAGCTTTCTTT.

Ten or more counts support this clonotype. The chain has TRBV5-1 and TRBJ2-7; D is unclear. CDR1 is SGHRS, CDR2 YFSETQ, per germline. Trimming left V 3 bases short and J 4 bases short, with 5 bases between. This CDR3 contains 11 residues. The CDR3 sequence is CASSSMYEQYF. The DNA for the CDR3 is TGCGCCAGCAGCTCCATGTACGAGCAGTACTTC.

V is TRBV12-3 or TRBV12-4 and J is TRBJ2-1; 11 bases line up with TRBD2. Losses at the gene ends were 6 bases for V and 4 bases for J; bases not matched to a gene: 14. The CDR3 is 18 amino acids. CDR3 amino acids: CASSPRLAGGSLYNEQFF. The CDR3 DNA follows: TGTGCCAGCAGCCCTCGCCTAGCGGGGGGTTCCCTATACAATGAGCAGTTCTTC.

This clonotype showed up just a few times. This chain connects TRBV20-1 to TRBJ2-7; D possibly corresponds to TRBD2 (6 bases). Trimming pared 6 bases from V and 7 bases from J, leaving 28 bases between. The CDR3 loop spans 16 amino acids. Germline V lookup: CDR1 DFQATT, CDR2 SNEGSKA (reference sequence). The CDR3 region has the DNA TGCAGTGCCCAAGATCGGCGGAGGTCCGGGACTTCAGAGCAGTACTTC. Protein: CSAQDRRRSGTSEQYF.

J is TRBJ2-5 and V is TRBV15, with D possibly matching TRBD2 (5 bases). Per the germline V gene, CDR1 is LNHNV and CDR2 is YYDKDF (reference sequence). CDR3 length: 14 amino acids. V lost 8 bases, J lost 5 bases, and 18 bases lay in between. The CDR3: CATSRYRRLETQYF. The CDR3 DNA sequence: TGTGCCACCTCCCGATACCGGAGGTTGGAGACCCAGTACTTC. Supplemented by reference TRBV15 and TRBJ2-5, the full variable domain reads DAMVIQNPRYQVTQFGKPVTLSCSQTLNHNVMYWYQQKSSQAPKLLFHYYDKDFNNEADTPDNFQSRRPNTSFCFLDIRSPGLGDTAMYLCATSRYRRLETQYFGPGTRLLVL.

The table lists this clonotype with many counts. V and J are TRBV6-2 or TRBV6-3 and TRBJ2-1, with 16 bases fitting TRBD2. J was trimmed by 7 bases and V by 2 bases; bases with no gene match: 8. The CDR3 length is 18 residues. Germline values: CDR1 MNHEY, CDR2 SVGEGT. The CDR3 bases are TGTGCCAGCAGTTACCCAGGGACTAGCGGGGGGGTGAGAAATGAGCAGTTCTTC. It yields the protein CASSYPGTSGGVRNEQFF.

The chain employs TRBV2 and TRBJ2-3; D may be TRBD1 (6 bases). The germline gives CDR1 SNHLY, CDR2 FYNNEI. There are 14 residues in the CDR3. V lost 6 bases and J lost 5, with 15 bases in between. This CDR3 is CASSRDTYRDTQYF. The CDR3 region has the DNA TGTGCCAGCAGCCGGGACACTTACCGAGATACGCAGTATTTT. The full variable domain, completed using reference TRBV2 and TRBJ2-3, is EPEVTQTPSHQVTQMGQEVILRCVPISNHLYFYWYRQILGQKVEFLVSFYNNEISEKSEIFDDQFSVERPDGSNFTLKIRSTKLEDSAMYFCASSRDTYRDTQYFGPGTRLTVL.

The chain uses TRBV7-2 and TRBJ2-7; D is ambiguous. Germline V gene data show CDR1 as SGHTA and CDR2 as FQGNSA. V dropped 4 bases and J dropped 0 bases, with 7 bases sitting between them. The CDR3 length is 13 residues. As DNA, the CDR3 is TGTGCCAGCAGCTCCCTACTCTCCTACGAGCAGTACTTC. This gives the protein CASSSLLSYEQYF.

This sequence joins TRBV18 and TRBJ1-1; no definite D call. Germline V gene sequence: CDR1 KGHSH, CDR2 LQKENI. The CDR3 loop spans 14 amino acids. V gave up 0 bases and J gave up 7 bases, with 12 bases separating them. CDR3 protein: CASSPPSFGSEAFF. Here the CDR3 DNA reads TGTGCCAGCTCACCACCGAGTTTTGGCAGTGAAGCTTTCTTT.

CDR3 DNA sequence: TGCGCCAGCAGCGCAAGACTAGCGGGAGAATTGGAGCAGTTCTTC. It specifies CASSARLAGELEQFF. The genes are TRBV5-1 and TRBJ2-1; 12 positions agree with TRBD2. The V segment lost 4 bases and the J segment 10 bases; nucleotides outside the gene matches: 9. The V gene's germline CDR1 is SGHRS and CDR2 YFSETQ. This CDR3 contains 15 residues.

This clonotype was counted only a few times. The genes are TRBV5-1 and TRBJ2-2, with D possibly matching TRBD2 (6 bases). CDR1 and CDR2 from the germline V gene are SGHRS and YFSETQ. The V gene lost 0 bases and the J gene lost 1 base, with 10 bases spanning the gap. The CDR3 extends over 16 amino acids. The CDR3 DNA reads as TGCGCCAGCAGCTTGGATCCAGCGGGGAACACCGGGGAGCTGTTTTTT. This translates into CASSLDPAGNTGELFF.

This clonotype was found many times. The chain links TRBV18 to TRBJ1-1; TRBD1 agrees at 7 bases. The junction had 7 bases not matched to a gene; V was cut back by 6 bases and J by 0 bases. This CDR3 contains 15 residues. Germline CDR1 and CDR2: KGHSH and LQKENI. The CDR3 reads CASSPRDSMNTEAFF. The CDR3 DNA sequence: TGTGCCAGCTCGCCTAGGGACAGCATGAACACTGAAGCTTTCTTT.

This clonotype was counted only a few times. The chain recombines TRBV12-3 or TRBV12-4 with TRBJ2-7, with D possibly being TRBD1 (6 bases). The CDR3 spans 13 residues. The germline V and J ends were trimmed by 4 bases and 5 bases, with 12 bases remaining between them. The CDR3 nucleotides are TGTGCCAGCAGTTCTATACAGGGCCACGAGCAGTACTTC. Protein product: CASSSIQGHEQYF.

In this sample, this clonotype turned up many times. This rearrangement joins TRBV12-3 or TRBV12-4 to TRBJ1-1; the D is unclear. The CDR3 loop spans 13 amino acids. The ends were cut back, 1 base at V and 8 bases at J, with 11 bases in the middle. The DNA of the CDR3 is TGTGCCAGCAGTTTAGTTAACGGAAGAGAAGCTTTCTTT. Translation gives CASSLVNGREAFF.

The chain employs TRBV11-2 and TRBJ2-3, with TRBD2 matching over 9 bases. Looked up from germline, CDR1 is SGHAT and CDR2 is FQNNGV. The CDR3 is 18 amino acids. J gave up 4 bases and V 6 bases, and 17 bases lay outside the gene matches. The CDR3 sequence is CASSPTAPLAGRADTQYF. CDR3 nucleotide sequence: TGTGCCAGCAGTCCTACCGCCCCTCTAGCGGGACGCGCAGATACGCAGTATTTT.

This clonotype showed up just a few times. V and J are TRBV28 and TRBJ1-6; no clear D gene. The CDR3 sequence is 14 residues long. Per the germline V gene, CDR1 is MDHEN and CDR2 is SYDVKM. V gave up 1 base and J gave up 8 bases, with 9 bases separating them. This CDR3 reads CASSLSGRHSPLHF. As DNA, the CDR3 is TGTGCCAGCAGTTTATCCGGGAGGCATTCACCCCTCCACTTT.